This entry is about one TCR beta chain. Its antigen is still unknown. The data stem from a study of OX40 agonist ivuxolimab in advanced cancers. Looking at the study overall: The study enrolled dose-escalation patients with hepatocellular carcinoma, melanoma, renal cell or head and neck cancer. General study points: Relative to CD4+, CD8+ T cells held more expanded clones on average.

Libraries were prepared by immunoSEQ multiplex PCR; TCRdb keeps only in-frame clonotypes and omits some of them. The sample holds around 80,000 clones, 80% to 90% seen once. The input for sequencing was CD4+ or CD8+ T cells sorted from blood, taken in a trial of the OX40 agonist ivuxolimab. The receptor was isolated from an adult with an advanced solid tumor such as melanoma, head and neck, liver or kidney cancer.

In DNA form, the CDR3 reads TGTGCCAGCAGTTTTCCTGGTTACAATGAGCAGTTCTTC. Translated, it gives CASSFPGYNEQFF. The chain employs TRBV28 and TRBJ2-1; D is unclear. The germline V and J ends were trimmed by 3 bases and 4 bases, with 7 bases remaining between them. The V gene's germline CDR1 is MDHEN and CDR2 SYDVKM. CDR3 size: 13 residues. The complete variable domain, with remaining parts taken from reference TRBV28 and TRBJ2-1, reads DVKVTQSSRYLVKRTGEKVFLECVQDMDHENMFWYRQDPGLGLRLIYFSYDVKMKEKGDIPEGYSVSREKKERFSLILESASTNQTSMYLCASSFPGYNEQFFGPGTRLTVL.